This TCR beta chain was sequenced for a study of identical twins. Study-wide findings and caveats: Those out-of-frame alpha sequences shared by twins showed an excess of low generation probability. In drawing conclusions, the study used cross-sectional statistical analysis and did not follow the same donors.

V dropped 3 bases and J dropped 1 base, with 8 bases sitting between them. Germline V gene data show CDR1 as SGHDT and CDR2 as YYEEEE. The CDR3 has 13 amino acids. Each CDR3 protein is one row after TCRdb ran MiXCR on the 5' RACE reads. The sample shows some 300,000 distinct CDR3 sequences, around 12% of them seen only once. This clonotype was counted a few times. Its target is not known. This same sample was also taken into another study, of yellow fever vaccine responses in identical twins.

V is TRBV5-6 and J is TRBJ2-7; D ambiguous. Sequencing was carried out using CD8+ T cells sorted from blood. This clonotype was sampled from a woman between 18 and 29 years old in good health. The CDR3 bases are TGTGCCAGCAGCTCTCAGTTTTCCTACGAGCAGTACGTC. This encodes CASSSQFSYEQYV.